These 26 T cell receptor beta chains originate from one sample sequenced in a study of T cells in localized non-small cell lung cancer. The table came from immunoSEQ multiplex PCR; TCRdb's copy has only in-frame clones and leaves some out. This table has 50,000 to 60,000 clones, around 86% appearing once. Specimen: PBMCs, collected before any cancer treatment. The source of these receptors is a female donor with stage II lung adenocarcinoma.

The count of this clone is one. The chain combines TRBV5-1 with TRBJ2-7; TRBD1 is a possible D gene (7 bases). The CDR3 is made up of 16 amino acids. Germline values: CDR1 SGHRS, CDR2 YFSETQ. V was shortened by 0 bases and J by 2 bases, with 15 bases between the two germline ends. The CDR3 sequence is CASSLDGAGGTYEQYF. The CDR3 DNA is TGCGCCAGCAGCTTGGATGGGGCAGGGGGGACCTACGAGCAGTACTTC. Supplemented by reference TRBV5-1 and TRBJ2-7, the full variable domain reads KAGVTQTPRYLIKTRGQQVTLSCSPISGHRSVSWYQQTPGQGLQFLFEYFSETQRNKGNFPGRFSGRQFSNSRSEMNVSTLELGDSALYLCASSLDGAGGTYEQYFGPGTRLTVT.

The V call is TRBV19, the J call TRBJ1-1, with 7 bases identical to TRBD1. In germline, CDR1 is LNHDA, CDR2 SQIVND (reference sequence). Unmatched junction bases numbered 9, after V lost 10 bases and J lost 7 bases. The CDR3 extends over 12 amino acids. The CDR3 loop is CATSTGAGEAFF. The CDR3 DNA is TGTGCCACCTCAACAGGGGCCGGTGAAGCTTTCTTT. Looking up the rest from reference TRBV19 and TRBJ1-1 gives the full variable domain: DGGITQSPKYLFRKEGQNVTLSCEQNLNHDAMYWYRQDPGQGLRLIYYSQIVNDFQKGDIAEGYSVSREKKESFPLTVTSAQKNPTAFYLCATSTGAGEAFFGQGTRLTVV.

This clone was seen only once. This chain uses TRBV25-1 with TRBJ1-5, with 8 bases matching TRBD1. In germline, CDR1 is MGHDK, CDR2 SYGVNS. V shed 4 bases, J shed 0 bases, and the junction held 8 bases outside the gene matches. The CDR3 runs to 17 residues. The CDR3 loop is CASSGTGSHYSNQPQHF. The CDR3 region has the DNA TGTGCCAGCAGTGGGACAGGGAGCCACTATAGCAATCAGCCCCAGCATTTT.

This clone has a handful of counts. The genes are TRBV30 and TRBJ1-5; no firm D call. Trimming pared 3 bases from V and 0 bases from J, leaving 9 bases between. CDR3 size: 14 residues. Germline V lookup: CDR1 GTSNPN, CDR2 SVGIG (reference sequence). CDR3 nucleotide sequence: TGTGCCTGGAGACCGGACGGTAGCAATCAGCCCCAGCATTTT. This translates into CAWRPDGSNQPQHF.

This clone appeared a few times. This rearrangement joins TRBV9 to TRBJ1-6, with D hard to call. V lost 0 bases and J 10 bases, leaving 5 bases between the germline ends. In germline, CDR1 is SGDLS, CDR2 YYNGEE. CDR3 size: 12 residues. CDR3 coding DNA: TGTGCCAGCAGCGTAGAAGGATCACCCCTCCACTTT. Translating gives CASSVEGSPLHF.

The chain recombines TRBV5-1 with TRBJ1-1; a possible D gene is TRBD1 (5 bases). Trimming stripped 2 bases from V and 0 bases from J, with 14 bases between. Germline CDR1 is SGHRS and CDR2 is YFSETQ. There are 16 residues in the CDR3. DNA for the CDR3: TGCGCCAGCAGCTTAGAGACCGGGACTTTGAACACTGAAGCTTTCTTT. Its translation is CASSLETGTLNTEAFF. The entire variable domain, with the rest obtained from reference TRBV5-1 and TRBJ1-1, is as follows: KAGVTQTPRYLIKTRGQQVTLSCSPISGHRSVSWYQQTPGQGLQFLFEYFSETQRNKGNFPGRFSGRQFSNSRSEMNVSTLELGDSALYLCASSLETGTLNTEAFFGQGTRLTVV.

The chain combines TRBV2 with TRBJ2-5, with D possibly matching TRBD1 (6 bases). Between the trimmed V and J ends, which lost 6 bases and 0 bases, there was a span of 11 bases. Germline V gene data show CDR1 as SNHLY and CDR2 as FYNNEI. This CDR3 is 14 amino acids long. In DNA, the CDR3 is TGTGCCAGCAGCTCCGACAGGTACCAAGAGACCCAGTACTTC. This translates into CASSSDRYQETQYF.

This clone was counted a few times. The rearrangement joins TRBV10-1 to TRBJ1-2; D gene uncertain. Germline V CDR1 and CDR2: WNHNN, SYGVQD (reference sequence). Trimming took off 2 bases at V and 2 bases at J, with 6 bases between the two ends. The CDR3 loop spans 13 amino acids. CDR3: CASSETSNYGYTF. CDR3 sequence (DNA): TGCGCCAGCAGTGAGACATCGAACTATGGCTACACCTTC.

The genes are TRBV19 and TRBJ2-1, with D uncertain. The CDR3 runs to 15 residues. CDR1 and CDR2 from the germline V gene are LNHDA and SQIVND (reference sequence). V gave up 8 bases and J gave up 7 bases, with 21 bases separating them. For the CDR3, the DNA is TGTGCCAGTTCCCTAGGGTCAGCCTTCCGGAATGAGCAGTTCTTC. Protein: CASSLGSAFRNEQFF.

V gene TRBV25-1 combines with J gene TRBJ1-1; a possible D gene is TRBD1 (5 bases). The CDR3 length is 15 residues. Deletions cut 2 bases from V and 4 bases from J, with 14 bases between. Looked up from germline, CDR1 is MGHDK and CDR2 is SYGVNS. CDR3 sequence: CASSEQPGLSTEAFF. Written as DNA, the CDR3 is TGTGCCAGCAGTGAACAGCCAGGGCTCAGCACTGAAGCTTTCTTT.

The chain uses TRBV25-1 and TRBJ2-7, with unresolved D. Germline CDR1 is MGHDK and CDR2 is SYGVNS. This CDR3 comprises 13 residues. The V end lost 1 base, the J end lost 3 bases, and 7 bases lay between the germline ends. In DNA, the CDR3 is TGTGCCAGCAGTGAATGGAGCAGCTACGAGCAGTACTTC. Its protein product is CASSEWSSYEQYF.

The gene calls are TRBV5-6 and TRBJ1-1, with 7 positions matching TRBD1. There are 15 residues in the CDR3. Germline values: CDR1 SGHDT, CDR2 YYEEEE. Germline trimming cut 5 bases from V and 3 bases from J; bases unmatched to any gene: 10. CDR3: CASRPIDRADTEAFF. The DNA of the CDR3 is TGTGCCAGCAGGCCGATCGACAGGGCGGACACTGAAGCTTTCTTT.

This clone was detected only a few times. In nucleotides, the CDR3 is TGTGCCAGCAGTTACTCGTTGGCGACAGGTGGCTCACCCCTCCACTTT. Translation gives CASSYSLATGGSPLHF. The V gene is TRBV6-5, the J gene TRBJ1-6; D is perhaps TRBD1 (6 bases). The CDR3 has 16 amino acids. V was cut by 0 bases and J by 10 bases, with 16 bases left in between. CDR1 and CDR2 from the germline V gene are MNHEY and SVGAGI.

This chain connects TRBV28 to TRBJ1-2, with 7 bases lining up with TRBD1. Germline loops: CDR1 MDHEN, CDR2 SYDVKM. J lost 4 bases, V lost 6 bases, and 8 bases had no gene match. The CDR3 contains 14 residues. The CDR3 DNA follows: TGTGCCAGCAGCCGAAGAGGGACAGCCTATGGCTACACCTTC. Protein: CASSRRGTAYGYTF.

This clone was detected once. V and J are TRBV11-3 and TRBJ2-2, with D perhaps given as TRBD1 or TRBD2 (5 bases each). The CDR3 length is 17 residues. Germline V gene lookup returns CDR1 SGHNT and CDR2 YENEEA. Trimming pared 0 bases from V and 0 bases from J, leaving 11 bases between. The CDR3 reads CASSLEKGTTNTGELFF. CDR3 nucleotides: TGTGCCAGCAGCTTAGAGAAGGGGACGACGAACACCGGGGAGCTGTTTTTT.

The chain is built from TRBV5-6 and TRBJ1-1; weak D call: TRBD1 (6 bases). V lost 5 bases to trimming and J lost 0 bases, with 14 bases between them. Germline V gene sequence: CDR1 SGHDT, CDR2 YYEEEE. There are 15 residues in the CDR3. This chain's CDR3 is CASRPQGTMNTEAFF. The CDR3 DNA reads as TGTGCCAGCAGACCGCAGGGGACCATGAACACTGAAGCTTTCTTT.

The CDR3 sequence: CASSLGLNYNEQFF. The CDR3 DNA reads as TGCGCCAGCAGCTTGGGCCTAAACTACAATGAGCAGTTCTTC. The chain recombines TRBV5-1 with TRBJ2-1; D gene uncertain. This CDR3 comprises 14 residues. The ends were cut back, 0 bases at V and 3 bases at J, with 7 bases in the middle. In germline, CDR1 is SGHRS, CDR2 YFSETQ.

This clone was recorded once. This chain connects TRBV19 to TRBJ2-2; a weak D match, TRBD1 (5 bases). Germline V gene lookup returns CDR1 LNHDA and CDR2 SQIVND (reference sequence). The CDR3 has 13 amino acids. Trimming left V 1 base short and J 9 bases short, with 9 bases between. The CDR3 DNA reads as TGTGCCAGTAGTATAGCAGGGTTATGGGAGCTGTTTTTT. It is translated as CASSIAGLWELFF.

Concerning this clone itself: The same CDR3 arises from other DNA sequences in this sample as well. The chain is built from TRBV19 and TRBJ1-1, with 9 nucleotides matching TRBD1. From germline, CDR1 is LNHDA and CDR2 SQIVND (reference sequence). V gave up 0 bases and J gave up 4 bases; unmatched junction bases: 3. CDR3 length: 15 amino acids. The CDR3: CASSIEGQGGTEAFF. The CDR3 DNA is TGTGCCAGTAGTATAGAGGGACAGGGTGGCACTGAAGCTTTCTTT.

This rearrangement joins TRBV7-9 to TRBJ1-2, with 8 bases fitting TRBD1. The CDR3 covers 15 residues. CDR1 is SEHNR and CDR2 is FQNEAQ in the germline V gene (reference sequence). V was pared by 7 bases and J by 7 bases, with 14 bases of the junction left unmatched. The CDR3 protein is CASIPGTGALSGYTF. DNA of the CDR3: TGTGCCAGCATCCCCGGGACAGGCGCACTCTCTGGCTACACCTTC.

This clone came up once. V gene TRBV2 combines with J gene TRBJ2-7, with D hard to call. Trimming removed 5 bases at V and 6 bases at J, with 11 bases between. Germline V CDR1 and CDR2: SNHLY, FYNNEI. The CDR3 extends over 12 amino acids. The chain's CDR3 is CASSPLVGEQYF. The CDR3 nucleotides read TGTGCCAGCAGTCCATTAGTCGGCGAGCAGTACTTC.

This clone appeared a single time. The rearrangement links TRBV7-2 to TRBJ2-1; 11 positions match TRBD2. The length of the CDR3 is 13 residues. V shed 0 bases and J 14 bases; nucleotides not matched to a gene: 3. Germline V gene data show CDR1 as SGHTA and CDR2 as FQGNSA. The CDR3 region has the DNA TGTGCCAGCAGCTTAGCCGGTAGCGGGGGGGAGTTCTTC. Its translation is CASSLAGSGGEFF. The entire variable domain, with the rest obtained from reference TRBV7-2 and TRBJ2-1, is as follows: GAGVSQSPSNKVTEKGKDVELRCDPISGHTALYWYRQSLGQGLEFLIYFQGNSAPDKSGLPSDRFSAERTGGSVSTLTIQRTQQEDSAVYLCASSLAGSGGEFFGPGTRLTVL.

The chain carries TRBV19 and TRBJ2-7; D is unresolved. This CDR3 comprises 11 residues. Trimming took off 5 bases at V and 4 bases at J, with 6 bases between the two ends. Germline V gene lookup returns CDR1 LNHDA and CDR2 SQIVND (reference sequence). CDR3 nucleotide sequence: TGTGCCAGTAGTGCTGGTTACGAGCAGTACTTC. Amino acids: CASSAGYEQYF.

The genes are TRBV19 and TRBJ1-3; D may be TRBD1 (6 bases). The CDR3 is 17 amino acids. V was clipped by 6 bases and J by 2 bases, with 20 bases between them. Germline loops: CDR1 LNHDA, CDR2 SQIVND (reference sequence). The CDR3 sequence is CASRVTSQGRPGNTIYF. The CDR3 bases are TGTGCCAGTAGGGTTACGTCACAGGGTAGGCCTGGAAACACCATATATTTT.

The J gene is TRBJ2-7, the V gene TRBV6-1; 7 bases agree with TRBD1. V was clipped by 6 bases and J by 2 bases; unmatched bases: 7. CDR1 and CDR2 from the germline V gene are MNHNS and SASEGT. This CDR3 spans 14 amino acids. The CDR3 nucleotides are TGTGCCAGCAGGGAAAGGCAGGGGGCCTACGAGCAGTACTTC. Residues: CASRERQGAYEQYF.

A remark on this clone: The junction and the germline gene differ at one end; a read error may be behind it. V usage is TRBV7-6 and J usage is TRBJ1-2; D might be TRBD1 (5 bases). CDR3 length equals 13 residues. Germline V gene sequence: CDR1 SGHVS, CDR2 FNYEAQ. Written as DNA, the CDR3 is TGTGCCAGCAGATTAGACAGCCGCTATGGCTACACCTTC. Translating it yields CASRLDSRYGYTF.